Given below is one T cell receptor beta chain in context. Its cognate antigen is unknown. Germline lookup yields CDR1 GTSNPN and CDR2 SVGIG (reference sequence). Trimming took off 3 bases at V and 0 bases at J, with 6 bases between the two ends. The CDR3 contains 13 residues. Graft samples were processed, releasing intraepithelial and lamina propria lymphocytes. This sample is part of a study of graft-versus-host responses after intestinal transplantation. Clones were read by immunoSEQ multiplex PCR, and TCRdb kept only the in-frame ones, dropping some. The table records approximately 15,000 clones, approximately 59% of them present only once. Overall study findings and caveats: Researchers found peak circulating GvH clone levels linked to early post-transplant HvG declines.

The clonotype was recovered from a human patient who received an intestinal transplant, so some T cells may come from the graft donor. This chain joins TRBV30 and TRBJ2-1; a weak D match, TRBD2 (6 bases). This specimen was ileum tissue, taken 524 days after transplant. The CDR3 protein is CAWRGLSYNEQFF. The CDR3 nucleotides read TGTGCCTGGAGGGGACTCTCCTACAATGAGCAGTTCTTC.